The rows below give T cell receptor beta chains drawn from one sample of a study of cytomegalovirus exposure and HLA in healthy donors. Assay used: immunoSEQ multiplex PCR; TCRdb lists only in-frame clones, some missing. The sample yields about 130,000 clones, 75% to 85% seen once. Sequencing was done on a sample of PBMCs. These receptors came from a woman aged 40 to 50 in good health and CMV-seropositive. CDR3s include the opening cysteine and the closing phenylalanine or tryptophan. D genes are given only for firm matches. A row's size may be missing; if present it is once, few, many or a size class.

v_call	clone_size	d_call	j_call	cdr3_aa	cdr3_nt
TRBV5-1	few	-	TRBJ1-6	CASSLKGEGFSPLHF	TGCGCCAGCAGCTTGAAGGGAGAAGGTTTTTCACCCCTCCACTTT
TRBV9	few	-	TRBJ2-7	CASSVAEGDLYEQYF	TGTGCCAGCAGCGTAGCCGAAGGGGATCTGTACGAGCAGTACTTC
TRBV13	-	-	TRBJ1-2	CASSLEQTYGYTF	TGTGCCAGCAGCTTAGAACAGACCTATGGCTACACCTTC
TRBV13	-	TRBD1	TRBJ2-7	CASSSGQSSYEQYF	TGTGCCAGCAGTTCGGGACAGAGCTCCTACGAGCAGTACTTC
TRBV19	-	-	TRBJ2-7	CASTPGAYSYEQYF	TGTGCCAGCACGCCAGGGGCCTACTCCTACGAGCAGTACTTC
TRBV7-6	-	-	TRBJ1-2	CASSPRGRSGYGYTF	TGTGCCAGCAGCCCTAGGGGCCGGTCGGGCTATGGCTACACCTTC
TRBV6-6	-	-	TRBJ1-1	CASSYGRAPSDTEAFF	TGTGCCAGCAGTTACGGGAGGGCTCCGAGCGACACTGAAGCTTTCTTT
TRBV5-4	-	-	TRBJ2-2	CASSPSVGELFF	TGTGCCAGCAGCCCTAGCGTCGGGGAGCTGTTTTTT
TRBV5-1	-	-	TRBJ2-1	CASSLQVSYNEQFF	TGCGCCAGCAGCTTGCAGGTGTCCTACAATGAGCAGTTCTTC
TRBV7-6	-	-	TRBJ1-2	CASSLYYPGCGYTF	TGTGCCAGCAGCTTATACTATCCAGGGTGTGGCTACACCTTC
TRBV27	-	TRBD1	TRBJ1-1	CASSLGGTGGRGGAFF	TGTGCCAGCAGCTTAGGGGGGACAGGGGGTCGGGGAGGAGCTTTCTTT
TRBV4-3	-	TRBD1	TRBJ2-7	CASSQEVGTGGDYEQYF	TGCGCCAGCAGCCAAGAAGTTGGGACAGGGGGCGACTACGAGCAGTACTTC
TRBV7-9	-	-	TRBJ1-1	CASTQGPNTEAFF	TGTGCCAGCACCCAGGGGCCAAACACTGAAGCTTTCTTT
TRBV2	-	-	TRBJ2-4	CASSEEIRGAKNIQYF	TGTGCCAGCAGTGAAGAAATTCGGGGGGCCAAAAACATTCAGTACTTC
TRBV7-2	-	TRBD2	TRBJ2-7	CASSLQRGSYEQYF	TGTGCCAGCAGCTTACAGCGGGGATCCTACGAGCAGTACTTC
TRBV19	-	-	TRBJ2-2	CASSHIPRDTGELFF	TGTGCCAGTAGCCACATCCCCCGGGACACCGGGGAGCTGTTTTTT
TRBV2	-	TRBD1	TRBJ1-2	CASTGTGGPIYGYTF	TGCGCCAGCACCGGGACAGGGGGCCCAATCTATGGCTACACCTTC
TRBV30	few	TRBD1	TRBJ1-4	CAWSVRQGNEKLFF	TGTGCCTGGAGTGTTCGACAGGGTAATGAAAAACTGTTTTTT
TRBV7-2	-	TRBD2	TRBJ2-2	CASSLYTGGPIGELFF	TGTGCCAGCAGCTTATATACGGGAGGGCCGATCGGGGAGCTGTTTTTT
TRBV7-9	few	TRBD1	TRBJ2-3	CSSSLIFGTARRDTQYF	TGTTCCAGCAGCTTAATTTTCGGGACAGCCCGTCGGGATACGCAGTATTTT
TRBV5-4	-	-	TRBJ1-4	CASGQENRGNEKLFF	TGTGCCAGCGGACAAGAAAACCGTGGTAATGAAAAACTGTTTTTT
TRBV15	-	-	TRBJ2-7	CATSRDLGGRGQYF	TGTGCCACCAGCAGAGATCTGGGCGGACGGGGGCAGTACTTC
TRBV10-3	-	-	TRBJ2-3	CAISERGGTSTDTQYF	TGTGCCATCAGTGAGCGCGGAGGGACTAGCACAGATACGCAGTATTTT
TRBV15	-	TRBD2	TRBJ2-7	CATSPHSGEGEQYF	TGTGCCACCAGCCCCCACAGCGGGGAGGGCGAGCAGTACTTC
TRBV27	few	-	TRBJ1-4	CASSLLQTNEKLFF	TGTGCCAGCAGTTTACTACAGACTAATGAAAAACTGTTTTTT
TRBV14	-	-	TRBJ1-4	CASSHIGPTGSEKLFF	TGTGCCAGCAGCCACATTGGCCCCACAGGGAGCGAAAAACTGTTTTTT
TRBV7-2	-	TRBD1	TRBJ1-2	CASSPTGGAGYGYTF	TGTGCCAGCAGCCCTACAGGGGGCGCTGGCTATGGCTACACCTTC
TRBV12-5	-	TRBD2	TRBJ2-7	CASGLVLSSGTYEQYF	TGTGCTAGTGGTTTGGTACTGAGTAGCGGGACCTACGAGCAGTACTTC
TRBV28	-	-	TRBJ1-5	CASSFTVNQPQHF	TGTGCCAGCAGTTTTACGGTTAATCAGCCCCAGCATTTT
TRBV7-2	-	-	TRBJ2-3	CASSQSTDTQYF	TGTGCCAGCAGCCAGAGCACAGATACGCAGTATTTT
TRBV28	-	-	TRBJ1-2	CASTDTGGWAWGYTF	TGTGCCAGCACTGACACAGGAGGGTGGGCTTGGGGCTACACCTTC
TRBV18	-	TRBD1	TRBJ2-5	CASSPGQGRETQYF	TGTGCCAGCTCACCAGGACAGGGACGAGAGACCCAGTACTTC
TRBV19	-	TRBD2	TRBJ2-1	CASSNVAGPYNEQFF	TGTGCCAGTAGTAACGTAGCGGGACCTTACAATGAGCAGTTCTTC
TRBV7-3	-	-	TRBJ2-3	CASSLLPRIEGTDTQYF	TGTGCCAGCAGCTTATTGCCCCGAATAGAGGGCACAGATACGCAGTATTTT
TRBV9	-	TRBD1	TRBJ1-5	CASSFGQGNQPQHF	TGTGCCAGCAGCTTCGGACAGGGGAATCAGCCCCAGCATTTT
TRBV29-1	-	TRBD2	TRBJ2-1	CSGAGVSSYNEQFF	TGCAGCGGAGCGGGAGTATCGTCCTACAATGAGCAGTTCTTC
TRBV15	once	TRBD2	TRBJ2-1	CATSRVGLAGGGEQFF	TGTGCCACCAGCAGAGTCGGGTTAGCGGGAGGTGGTGAGCAGTTCTTC
TRBV28	few	TRBD1	TRBJ1-5	CASSRTGGSASNQPQHF	TGTGCCAGCAGTCGGACAGGGGGATCGGCTAGCAATCAGCCCCAGCATTTT
TRBV5-6	-	-	TRBJ2-4	CASSYTAVDIQYF	TGTGCCAGCAGCTATACCGCGGTTGACATTCAGTACTTC
TRBV6-1	-	TRBD1	TRBJ1-1	CAINPGQANTEAFF	TGTGCCATTAACCCTGGACAGGCGAACACTGAAGCTTTCTTT
TRBV7-6	-	TRBD2	TRBJ2-7	CASSLGSSGRSDEQYF	TGTGCCAGCAGCTTAGGGTCTAGCGGGAGGTCCGACGAGCAGTACTTC
TRBV6-6	-	TRBD1	TRBJ2-2	CASNPGGQAGTGELFF	TGTGCCAGCAACCCAGGGGGACAGGCGGGCACCGGGGAGCTGTTTTTT
TRBV6-9	-	TRBD2	TRBJ2-3	CASSYSGGTEGANTDTQYF	TGTGCCAGCAGTTATTCGGGAGGGACGGAAGGGGCGAACACAGATACGCAGTATTTT
TRBV6-1	once	TRBD1	TRBJ1-1	CATRGGNTEAFF	TGTGCCACCAGGGGGGGAAACACTGAAGCTTTCTTT
TRBV6-6	-	TRBD1	TRBJ1-6	CASRGTGPNSPLHF	TGTGCCAGCAGAGGGACAGGGCCTAATTCACCCCTCCACTTT
TRBV10-3	-	TRBD2	TRBJ2-3	CAIRDLPAGDGDTQYF	TGTGCCATCAGGGACCTCCCTGCGGGAGATGGAGATACGCAGTATTTT
TRBV10-2	-	-	TRBJ1-3	CASSVKGLGNTIYF	TGCGCCAGCAGTGTAAAGGGGCTCGGAAACACCATATATTTT
TRBV27	once	TRBD2	TRBJ2-7	CASAGTSGYEQYF	TGTGCCAGCGCCGGGACTAGCGGTTACGAGCAGTACTTC
TRBV28	-	-	TRBJ1-5	CASSLDGGYSNQPQHF	TGTGCCAGCAGTTTAGACGGGGGGTATAGCAATCAGCCCCAGCATTTT
TRBV2	-	TRBD1	TRBJ1-2	CASRYTGTGGGYTF	TGTGCCAGCAGATACACCGGGACAGGGGGAGGCTACACCTTC
TRBV4-2	-	TRBD1	TRBJ2-5	CASSQDPGQGRRETQYF	TGTGCCAGCAGCCAAGATCCCGGACAGGGCAGAAGAGAGACCCAGTACTTC
TRBV7-6	few	-	TRBJ2-7	CASSLQAAQGEQYF	TGTGCCAGCAGCCTACAGGCGGCACAAGGCGAGCAGTACTTC
TRBV10-3	-	-	TRBJ2-1	CAIRDRNYNEQFF	TGTGCCATCAGAGACAGGAACTACAATGAGCAGTTCTTC
TRBV29-1	-	-	TRBJ2-2	CSVLGVNTGELFF	TGCAGCGTACTCGGGGTCAACACCGGGGAGCTGTTTTTT
TRBV6-5	-	-	TRBJ2-3	CASSYGEATDTQYF	TGTGCCAGCAGTTACGGGGAGGCCACAGATACGCAGTATTTT